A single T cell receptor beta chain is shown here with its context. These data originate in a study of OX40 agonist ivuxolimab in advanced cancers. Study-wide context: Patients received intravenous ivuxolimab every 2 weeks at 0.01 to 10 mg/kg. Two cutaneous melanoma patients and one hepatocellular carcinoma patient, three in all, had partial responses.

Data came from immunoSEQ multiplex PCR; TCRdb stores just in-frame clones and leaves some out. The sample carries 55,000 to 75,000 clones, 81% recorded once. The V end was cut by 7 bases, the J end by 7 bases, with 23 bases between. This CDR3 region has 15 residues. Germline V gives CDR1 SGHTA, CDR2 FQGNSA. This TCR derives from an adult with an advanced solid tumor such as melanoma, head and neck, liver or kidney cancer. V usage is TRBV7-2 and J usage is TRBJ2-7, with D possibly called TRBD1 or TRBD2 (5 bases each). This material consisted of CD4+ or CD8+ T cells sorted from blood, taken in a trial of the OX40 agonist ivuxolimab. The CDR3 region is CASTPLGAAPREQYF. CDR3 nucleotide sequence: TGTGCCAGCACCCCGCTCGGGGCCGCCCCCCGGGAGCAGTACTTC.